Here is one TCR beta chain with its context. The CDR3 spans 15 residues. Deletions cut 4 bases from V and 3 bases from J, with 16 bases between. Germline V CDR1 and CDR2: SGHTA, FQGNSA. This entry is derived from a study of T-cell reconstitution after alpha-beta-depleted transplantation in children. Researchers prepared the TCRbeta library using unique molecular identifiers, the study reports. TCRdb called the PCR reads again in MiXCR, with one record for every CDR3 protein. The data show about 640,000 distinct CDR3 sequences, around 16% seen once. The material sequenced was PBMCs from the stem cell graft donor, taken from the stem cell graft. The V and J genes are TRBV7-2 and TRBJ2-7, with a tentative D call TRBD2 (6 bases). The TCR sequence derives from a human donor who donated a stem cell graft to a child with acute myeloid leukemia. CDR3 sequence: CASSSTGTPYYEQYF. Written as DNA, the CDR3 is TGTGCCAGCAGCTCCACCGGGACTCCCTACTACGAGCAGTACTTC.